The rows below give T cell receptor beta chains drawn from one sample of a study of T cell repertoires in cytomegalovirus infection. TCRdb independently ran MiXCR on the reads; one entry per CDR3 protein. The repertoire has approximately 250,000 distinct CDR3 sequences, approximately 9.2% of them found once; the top ten carry approximately 15%. Sequenced: PBMCs. Every receptor here comes from a human donor in good health (CMV status not recorded). Some clones in this sample may be carry-over from other donors' samples. Both conserved end residues are part of each CDR3. The D gene is left open where the match is weak. Not all rows give a size; the values are once, few, many and, for expanded clones, a class.

v_call	d_call	j_call	clone_size	cdr3_nt	cdr3_aa
TRBV7-2	TRBD1	TRBJ1-1	many	TGTGCCAGCAGCTTAGCGTTGGGACAGGGCACTGAAGCTTTCTTT	CASSLALGQGTEAFF
TRBV6-2/TRBV6-3	-	TRBJ1-2	many	TGTGCCAGCAGTTCCCGCCGGGAAGGGTTCTATGGCTACACCTTC	CASSSRREGFYGYTF
TRBV29-1	TRBD2	TRBJ2-1	-	TGCAGCGTTGCCCCTGGCGGGAGGGCCTCATCCTACAATGAGCAGTTCTTC	CSVAPGGRASSYNEQFF
TRBV7-2	TRBD1	TRBJ2-2	many	TGTGCCAGCAGCTTAGGGGGGACAGTTGGCACCGGGGAGCTGTTTTTT	CASSLGGTVGTGELFF
TRBV7-2	-	TRBJ1-1	many	TGTGCCAGCAGTCCAGACGCCTCGAACACTGAAGCTTTCTTT	CASSPDASNTEAFF
TRBV7-2	-	TRBJ1-5	many	TGTGCCAGCAGCTTAGGGGCAGGGGTGCAGCCCCAGCATTTT	CASSLGAGVQPQHF
TRBV7-2	TRBD1	TRBJ1-1	many	TGTGCCAGCAGCTCAAGGACAGGGCGGGGAGCTGAAGCTTTCTTT	CASSSRTGRGAEAFF
TRBV7-2	-	TRBJ2-1	-	TGTGCCAGCAGCTTAGGGGTCAGGGACTATGAGCAGTTCTTC	CASSLGVRDYEQFF
TRBV7-9	-	TRBJ2-3	few	TGTGCCAGCAGCCCTGGACTAACTACCGAGGATACGCAGTATTTT	CASSPGLTTEDTQYF
TRBV18	-	TRBJ2-7	once	TGTGCCAGCTCACCGAAACAGGTTCGCGAGCAGTACTTC	CASSPKQVREQYF
TRBV7-2	TRBD1	TRBJ2-1	many	TGTGCCAGCAGCTTTGACAGGGGGGAGAACAATGAGCAGTTCTTC	CASSFDRGENNEQFF
TRBV28	-	TRBJ2-2	few	TGTGCCAGCAGTTCAGGAGACTACAACACCGGGGAGCTGTTTTTT	CASSSGDYNTGELFF
TRBV24-1	TRBD1	TRBJ2-2	-	TGTGCCACCAGTGCACCCCCGGGACAGGGTTACACCGGGGAGCTGTTTTTT	CATSAPPGQGYTGELFF
TRBV5-4	-	TRBJ1-2	many	TGTGCCAGCAGCTTGGACAGGCTCGACTATGGCTACACCTTC	CASSLDRLDYGYTF
TRBV15	-	TRBJ2-6	-	TGTGCCACCAGCAGAGATTTGGGCCACATTACCTCTGGGGCCAACGTCCTGACTTTC	CATSRDLGHITSGANVLTF
TRBV28	-	TRBJ2-7	-	TGTGCCAGCAGCGGACAGCGGAGCTCCTACGAGCAGTACTTC	CASSGQRSSYEQYF